The present TCR beta chain was sequenced within a study of T cell responses to AZD1222 COVID-19 vaccine. General study results and limits: White British donors predominated, females outnumbered males, and clonal diversity was possibly underestimated. Scientists sampled the repertoires only once the peak T cell response had passed. When two AZD1222 doses had been given, Spike-specific TCR breadth and depth rose.

Method: immunoSEQ multiplex PCR; TCRdb's copy keeps in-frame clones and lacks some. The sample shows about 160,000 clones, about 92% of them seen only once. On this clone: No antigen is known for it.

Samples with a second dose at about 4 or about 12 weeks were pooled together. This CDR3 contains 14 residues. The germline gives CDR1 SGHRS, CDR2 YFSETQ. The V gene lost 4 bases and the J gene lost 1 base, with 11 bases spanning the gap. V usage is TRBV5-1 and J usage is TRBJ1-1; maybe TRBD1 (6 bases). This specimen was peripheral blood, taken 28 days after the second AZD1222 dose. The receptor comes from an adult who received the AZD1222 COVID-19 vaccine. CDR3 DNA: TGCGCCAGCAGCCGGGGGCAGGCGAACACTGAAGCTTTCTTT. Translated: CASSRGQANTEAFF.